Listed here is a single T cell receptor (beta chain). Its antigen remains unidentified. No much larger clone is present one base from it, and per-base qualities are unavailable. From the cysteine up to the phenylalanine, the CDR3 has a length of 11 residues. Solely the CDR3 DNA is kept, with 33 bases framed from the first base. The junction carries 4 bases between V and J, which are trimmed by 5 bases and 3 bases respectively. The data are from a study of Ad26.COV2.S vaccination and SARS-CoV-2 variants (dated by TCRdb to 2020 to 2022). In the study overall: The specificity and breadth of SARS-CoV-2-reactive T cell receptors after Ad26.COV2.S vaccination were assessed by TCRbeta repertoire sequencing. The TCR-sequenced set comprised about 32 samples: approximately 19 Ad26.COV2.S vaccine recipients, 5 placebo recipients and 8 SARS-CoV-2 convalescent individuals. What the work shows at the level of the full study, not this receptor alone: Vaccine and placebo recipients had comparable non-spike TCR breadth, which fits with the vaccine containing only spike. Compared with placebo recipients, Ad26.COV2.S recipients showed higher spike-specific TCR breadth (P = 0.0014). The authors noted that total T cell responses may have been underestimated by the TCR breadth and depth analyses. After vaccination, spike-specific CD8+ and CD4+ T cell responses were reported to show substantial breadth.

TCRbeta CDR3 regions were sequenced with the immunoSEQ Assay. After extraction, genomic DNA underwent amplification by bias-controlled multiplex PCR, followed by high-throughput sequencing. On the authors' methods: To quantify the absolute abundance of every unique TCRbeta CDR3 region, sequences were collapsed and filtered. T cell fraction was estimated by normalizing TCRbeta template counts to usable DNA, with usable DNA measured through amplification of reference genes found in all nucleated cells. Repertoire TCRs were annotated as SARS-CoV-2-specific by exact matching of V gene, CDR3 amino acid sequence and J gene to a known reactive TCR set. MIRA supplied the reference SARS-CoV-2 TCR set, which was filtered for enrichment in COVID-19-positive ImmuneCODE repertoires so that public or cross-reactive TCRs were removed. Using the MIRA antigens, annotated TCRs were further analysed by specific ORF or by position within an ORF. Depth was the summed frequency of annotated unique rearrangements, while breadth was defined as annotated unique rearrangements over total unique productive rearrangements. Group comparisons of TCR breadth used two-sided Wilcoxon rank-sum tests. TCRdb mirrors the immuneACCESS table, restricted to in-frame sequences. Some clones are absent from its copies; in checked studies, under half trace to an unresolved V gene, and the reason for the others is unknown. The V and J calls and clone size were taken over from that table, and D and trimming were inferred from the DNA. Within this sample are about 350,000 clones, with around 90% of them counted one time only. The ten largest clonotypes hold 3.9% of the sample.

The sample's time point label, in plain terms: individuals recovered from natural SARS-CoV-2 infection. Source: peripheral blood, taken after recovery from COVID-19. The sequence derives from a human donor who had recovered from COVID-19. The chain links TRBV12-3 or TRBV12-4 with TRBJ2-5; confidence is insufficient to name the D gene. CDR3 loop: CASSRKETQYF. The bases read TGTGCCAGCAGTCGGAAAGAGACCCAGTACTTC.